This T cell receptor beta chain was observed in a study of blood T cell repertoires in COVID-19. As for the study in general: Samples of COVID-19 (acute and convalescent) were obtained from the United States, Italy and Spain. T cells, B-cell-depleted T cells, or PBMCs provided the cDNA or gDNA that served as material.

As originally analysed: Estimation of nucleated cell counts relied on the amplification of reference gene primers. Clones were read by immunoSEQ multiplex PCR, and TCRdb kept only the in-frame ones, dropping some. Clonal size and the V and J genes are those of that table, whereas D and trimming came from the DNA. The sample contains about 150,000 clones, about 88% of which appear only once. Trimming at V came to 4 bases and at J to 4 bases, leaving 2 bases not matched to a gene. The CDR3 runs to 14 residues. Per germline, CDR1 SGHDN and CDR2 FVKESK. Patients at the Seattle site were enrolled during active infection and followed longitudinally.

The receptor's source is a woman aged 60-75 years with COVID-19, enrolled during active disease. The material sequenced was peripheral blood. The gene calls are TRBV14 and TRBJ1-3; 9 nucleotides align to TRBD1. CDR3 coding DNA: TGTGCCAGCAGCCCAGGGACAGGGGGAAACACCATATATTTT. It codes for CASSPGTGGNTIYF.